This TCR beta chain was obtained from a study of CD8 T cells in Susac syndrome. TCR beta from blood CD8+ and CD4+ T cells was sequenced. As for this clonotype: Its cognate antigen is unknown.

Study results and limitations: The study admitted that it had a relatively small number of individuals in its TCR sequencing and HLA analysis.

cDNA came from approximately 0.5 to 1 ug RNA primed by random hexamers. Amplification of TCR beta CDR3 used immunoSEQ multiplex PCR across 54 Vbeta and 13 Jbeta. Via MiXCR, TCRdb re-called the immunoSEQ multiplex PCR reads, giving one row per CDR3 protein. The profile covers about 150,000 distinct CDR3 sequences, with approximately 95% appearing a single time and 0.15% to 0.2% taken by the ten largest. Germline V gene data show CDR1 as MNHEY and CDR2 as SVGEGT. V was cut by 0 bases and J by 2 bases, with 6 bases left in between. The CDR3 runs 14 residues. The material sequenced was CD4+ T cells from PBMCs. The TCR sequence derives from a human donor with Susac syndrome. The V call is TRBV6-2 or TRBV6-3, the J call TRBJ2-3; no definite D call. DNA of the CDR3: TGTGCCAGCAGTTACTCGTGGGTCACAGATACGCAGTATTTT. Amino acid sequence: CASSYSWVTDTQYF.